The following is a T cell receptor beta chain sequence with its context. Its antigen is not known. This entry is derived from a study of cytomegalovirus exposure and HLA in healthy donors. Notes on the study in general: Reports state that TCR beta sequences accurately predicted most subjects' HLA-A and HLA-B alleles. CMV serostatus was the sole immune exposure information available. A list of 150 to 200 TCR beta chains associated with cytomegalovirus was given.

V was clipped by 6 bases and J by 2 bases; unmatched bases: 8. The CDR3 spans 15 residues. The germline CDR1 and CDR2 sequences are MNHNS and SASEGT. With 60 Vbeta and 13 Jbeta primers, the PCR was carried out. Original methodology: An analysis performed later counted 73 million or so unique TCR beta chains (roughly 11 million of them shared). TCRdb's copy holds only in-frame clones and misses some; the assay was immunoSEQ multiplex PCR. V and J calls and clone size follow that table, whereas D and trimming were derived from the DNA. This sample's table has 65,000 to 80,000 clones. The sequencing sample was made of PBMCs. This chain connects TRBV6-1 to TRBJ2-7, with 9 bases lining up with TRBD1. The source is a man aged 25 to 45 in good health and CMV-seronegative. CDR3 DNA sequence: TGTGCCAGCAGCCTCGGGACAGGGAGTCCCTACGAGCAGTACTTC. It encodes CASSLGTGSPYEQYF.